A selection of T cell receptor beta chains follows, all from one sample in a study of T cells in Graves' hyperthyroidism and ophthalmopathy. TCRdb analysed the multiplex PCR reads with MiXCR anew, one entry per CDR3 protein. The top ten clones hold over 9% of a sample with hundreds of thousands of distinct CDR3 sequences, around a quarter of them seen once. The material sequenced was blood. The receptors come from a young woman with Graves' ophthalmopathy. The conserved cysteine and the conserved F or W are not part of the CDR3 here. D genes are given only for firm matches.

V	J	D	CDR3
TRBV2	TRBJ2-2	.	ASSENGGGQQFANTGELF
TRBV12-3/TRBV12-4	TRBJ2-5	TRBD1	ASSLTSFRGRKGEWETQY
TRBV11-2	TRBJ1-1	.	ASSLATLTEAF
TRBV6-2/TRBV6-3	TRBJ2-7	.	ASSYSGTPAYEQY
TRBV6-1	TRBJ2-7	.	ASSGLSGFSYEQY
TRBV12-3/TRBV12-4	TRBJ1-1	.	ASRFRTGDTEAF
TRBV3-1	TRBJ2-5	TRBD2	ASSQDSSGGAGTQY
TRBV7-2	TRBJ2-7	.	ASSLIPGSYEQY
TRBV6-2/TRBV6-3	TRBJ1-1	TRBD1	ASRGQGAGNTEAF
TRBV18	TRBJ1-5	TRBD1	ASSPGGGIDYSNQPQH
TRBV28	TRBJ2-6	.	ASKSGANVLT
TRBV7-2	TRBJ2-5	.	ASRSHGGGETQY
TRBV5-1	TRBJ1-6	TRBD1	ASSSRTGVNSPLH
TRBV29-1	TRBJ1-2	.	SVETARSYGYT
TRBV25-1	TRBJ1-6	TRBD1	ASMGQYNSPLH
TRBV11-2	TRBJ1-3	TRBD1	ASSPGQGYTIY
TRBV2	TRBJ2-5	TRBD2	ATQWTSGRTETQY
TRBV6-4	TRBJ1-2	.	ASSPGDGRRKANYGYT
TRBV30	TRBJ1-2	.	AWSGGTNYGYT
TRBV15	TRBJ2-7	.	ATSRDSFRGTSYEQY
TRBV6-1	TRBJ1-5	.	ASRVSAADNQPQH
TRBV19	TRBJ1-5	.	ASSIYPTGINQPQH
TRBV12-3/TRBV12-4	TRBJ1-1	TRBD1	ASRLTGGLEAF
TRBV5-1	TRBJ1-1	TRBD1	ASSPGGTGGDTEAF
TRBV12-3/TRBV12-4	TRBJ1-1	TRBD1	ASSLGQGVSETEVF
TRBV12-3/TRBV12-4	TRBJ1-2	TRBD1	ASSGGRGHYGYT
TRBV20-1	TRBJ2-7	.	SARDRDTGIYEQY
TRBV27	TRBJ2-7	.	ASSFRQTNYEQY
TRBV20-1	TRBJ1-1	.	SARSRGNTEAF
TRBV20-1	TRBJ1-1	.	SARDMNGGDTEAF
TRBV7-9	TRBJ2-2	.	ASSPARWVTGELF
TRBV7-9	TRBJ2-7	.	ASSLGLNEQY
TRBV30	TRBJ1-1	.	AWSPAEREAF
TRBV12-3/TRBV12-4	TRBJ1-1	.	ATTGGSTEAF
TRBV27	TRBJ1-1	TRBD1	ASTEGARTEAF
TRBV12-3/TRBV12-4	TRBJ2-4	TRBD1	ASSSLDRGSLAKNIQY
TRBV6-1	TRBJ2-3	.	ASSQTDLSDTQY
TRBV6-1	TRBJ1-6	.	AKRQGAGSPLH
TRBV18	TRBJ1-2	.	ASSPRPGAQHGYT
TRBV12-3/TRBV12-4	TRBJ1-2	.	ASSSLGGYGYT
TRBV28	TRBJ1-5	.	ASSSQPGRGQPQH
TRBV12-3/TRBV12-4	TRBJ1-5	TRBD1	ASLRGQGLQPQH